The source of this T cell receptor (beta chain) is a study of early T cells in non-severe SARS-CoV-2 infection (dated by TCRdb to the early 2020s). In terms of the full investigation: Because TCR sequencing relied on bulk RNA taken from unsorted whole blood, pairing of alpha and beta chains was not possible.

Library preparation was by 5' RACE. This sample was sequenced with a NextSeq 500. In the TCR library protocol, unique molecular identifiers were attached to individual cDNA molecules to correct for PCR bias and sequencing error. TCR alpha and beta chains were both sequenced, and the abundances of alpha and beta sequences in each sample were closely correlated with each other. The study's own analysis went as follows. Decombinator V4 was used to perform V gene, J gene and CDR3 annotation of TCR sequences. TCRs were defined as expanded if a significant change between any two time points was detected under a Poisson model with p below 0.0001. Abundances of TCRs were expressed as counts per million after normalisation to the total number of TCRs sequenced in each sample. MAIT TCRs were defined by TRAV1-2 paired with TRAJ12, TRAJ20 or TRAJ33, and iNKT TCRs by TRAV10 paired with TRAJ18. A search of VDJdb, accessed on 1 November 2021, was run for TCRs annotated to CMV, EBV and SARS-CoV-2, with TCRs annotated for multiple antigens excluded. TCRdb reanalyzed the raw reads on its own, using fastp at Q25 for trimming and MiXCR for clone calling, and kept in-frame beta chains. Rows merge per CDR3 protein into single entries with the most common DNA and genes. The V and J calls and clone size come from TCRdb's table, not from the authors' own analysis. This sample gives some 31,000 distinct CDR3 sequences in total; approximately 5% of them show up just once. 5% to 6.5% of the sample is held by the ten biggest clonotypes.

The study was a case-control design nested within a healthcare worker cohort in London, UK, with weekly nasopharyngeal swab PCR tests and blood sampling. Healthcare workers were recruited during the week of the UK lockdown, between 23 and 31 March 2020, and followed weekly for up to roughly 16 weeks. Study-wide findings and limitations: VDJdb matching was skewed toward anti-spike CD8 responses and likely underestimated virus-specific expansions by missing private and CD4 specificities.

On this clonotype itself: There is no known antigen for this receptor. No clone much larger than this one lies a single base away; base qualities are absent.

V gives up 4 bases and J gives up 1 base, and the segment between their germline ends measures 5 bases. CDR1 and CDR2 (MNHNS, SASEGT) derive from the germline V gene. The CDR3 covers 14 residues, taking in both the cysteine and the phenylalanine. Only the CDR3 portion is preserved as DNA: 42 bases, with reading frame beginning at the first base. The origin of this receptor is an adult who was a healthcare worker with PCR-confirmed SARS-CoV-2 infection or an uninfected control (not recorded which). This chain joins TRBV6-1 to TRBJ1-6; the D gene cannot be resolved reliably. What was sequenced was whole blood. The DNA sequence is given as TGTGCCAGCAGTGGCAGATCCTATAATTCACCCCTCCACTTT. The translation is CASSGRSYNSPLHF.